These T cell receptor beta chains were read from a single sample in a study of T cells in Graves' hyperthyroidism and ophthalmopathy. MiXCR, run by TCRdb on the multiplex PCR reads, gives a single entry per CDR3 protein. The sample shows around 620,000 distinct CDR3 sequences, about 17% of them seen only once. The sequenced material came from blood. The receptors derive from a woman in her twenties or thirties with Graves' hyperthyroidism. Each CDR3 is given with its conserved first and last residue. D genes are given only for firm matches. Part of the rows lack a size; the others show once, few, many or a class for expanded clones.

J: TRBJ2-1; V: TRBV6-1; size: many; D: .; CDR3: CASSLTDYLTYNEQFF; DNA: TGTGCCAGCAGTCTTACCGACTATCTCACCTACAATGAGCAGTTCTTC
J: TRBJ2-5; V: TRBV7-3; size: many; D: .; CDR3: CASSGASETQYF; DNA: TGTGCCAGCAGCGGGGCTAGCGAGACCCAGTACTTC
J: TRBJ1-5; V: TRBV28; size: .; D: .; CDR3: CASSSFRQSTHNQPQHF; DNA: TGTGCCAGCAGCTCTTTCCGGCAGTCCACCCACAATCAGCCCCAGCATTTT
J: TRBJ1-4; V: TRBV29-1; size: .; D: .; CDR3: CSVETGNEKLFF; DNA: TGCAGCGTTGAAACAGGAAATGAAAAACTGTTTTTT
J: TRBJ1-1; V: TRBV28; size: many; D: TRBD1; CDR3: CASSQWQGAPNTEAFF; DNA: TGTGCCAGCAGTCAATGGCAGGGGGCCCCGAACACTGAAGCTTTCTTT
J: TRBJ1-1; V: TRBV18; size: .; D: TRBD1; CDR3: CASSADRGGMNTEAFF; DNA: TGTGCCAGCTCAGCGGACAGGGGAGGCATGAACACTGAAGCTTTCTTT
J: TRBJ2-7; V: TRBV12-3/TRBV12-4; size: .; D: TRBD1; CDR3: CASSLGTGPDEQYF; DNA: TGTGCCAGCAGTTTAGGGACAGGCCCGGACGAGCAGTACTTC
J: TRBJ2-4; V: TRBV2; size: many; D: .; CDR3: CASSEEGGFDIQYF; DNA: TGTGCCAGCAGTGAAGAAGGAGGGTTTGACATTCAGTACTTC
J: TRBJ2-2; V: TRBV9; size: .; D: TRBD2; CDR3: CASRGTTDTGELFF; DNA: TGTGCCAGCAGAGGGACTACAGACACCGGGGAGCTGTTTTTT
J: TRBJ2-3; V: TRBV5-5; size: many; D: .; CDR3: CASSHSRSPGTDTQYF; DNA: TGTGCCAGCAGCCACTCACGAAGCCCGGGCACAGATACGCAGTATTTT
J: TRBJ2-7; V: TRBV12-3/TRBV12-4; size: many; D: .; CDR3: CASSPSSSRYEQYF; DNA: TGTGCCAGCAGTCCCTCTAGTTCGCGGTACGAGCAGTACTTC
J: TRBJ1-5; V: TRBV20-1; size: many; D: TRBD1; CDR3: CSATRATSSGGENQPQHF; DNA: TGCAGTGCTACTAGAGCGACTAGTTCAGGGGGAGAAAATCAGCCCCAGCATTTT
J: TRBJ2-7; V: TRBV11-2; size: .; D: TRBD2; CDR3: CASSLVGLAVNEQYF; DNA: TGTGCCAGCAGCTTAGTGGGACTAGCGGTGAACGAGCAGTACTTC
J: TRBJ2-5; V: TRBV15; size: .; D: .; CDR3: CATSRAGTRETQYF; DNA: TGTGCCACCAGCAGAGCCGGAACCCGGGAGACCCAGTACTTC
J: TRBJ1-2; V: TRBV6-1; size: few; D: .; CDR3: CASSEQGTGSGYTF; DNA: TGTGCCAGCAGTGAACAGGGGACTGGGTCTGGCTACACCTTC
J: TRBJ2-1; V: TRBV2; size: many; D: TRBD2; CDR3: CASMGLAGLEQFF; DNA: TGTGCCAGCATGGGACTAGCGGGACTTGAGCAGTTCTTC
J: TRBJ1-2; V: TRBV2; size: many; D: TRBD1; CDR3: CASRRQGIGYTF; DNA: TGTGCCAGCAGAAGACAGGGGATTGGCTACACCTTC
J: TRBJ2-7; V: TRBV12-3/TRBV12-4; size: once; D: .; CDR3: CASGRHRVYEQYF; DNA: TGTGCCAGCGGCCGTCACAGGGTTTACGAGCAGTACTTC
J: TRBJ1-2; V: TRBV2; size: many; D: TRBD1; CDR3: CASSGGQGIGGYTF; DNA: TGTGCCAGCAGTGGCGGACAGGGGATAGGTGGCTACACCTTC
J: TRBJ1-2; V: TRBV6-2/TRBV6-3; size: once; D: .; CDR3: CASRLRLAYGYTF; DNA: TGTGCCAGCAGACTACGGCTGGCCTATGGCTACACCTTC
J: TRBJ2-5; V: TRBV15; size: few; D: .; CDR3: CATSGLGGGEETQYF; DNA: TGTGCCACCAGCGGCTTAGGGGGCGGGGAAGAGACCCAGTACTTC
J: TRBJ1-1; V: TRBV19; size: many; D: TRBD1; CDR3: CASSNRGTEAFF; DNA: TGTGCCAGTAGCAACAGGGGGACTGAAGCTTTCTTT
J: TRBJ2-3; V: TRBV18; size: many; D: TRBD1; CDR3: CASSGQGTDTQYF; DNA: TGTGCCAGCTCAGGACAGGGAACAGATACGCAGTATTTT
J: TRBJ1-5; V: TRBV28; size: many; D: TRBD1; CDR3: CASSPKHLRDRGHQPQHF; DNA: TGTGCCAGCAGTCCTAAGCATCTCCGGGACAGGGGCCATCAGCCCCAGCATTTT
J: TRBJ2-1; V: TRBV13; size: many; D: TRBD2; CDR3: CASSPPQRTSHNEQFF; DNA: TGTGCCAGCAGCCCCCCCCAACGGACTAGCCACAATGAGCAGTTCTTC
J: TRBJ2-7; V: TRBV7-3; size: few; D: TRBD1; CDR3: CASSLVGQGSEQYF; DNA: TGTGCCAGCAGCTTAGTGGGACAGGGGTCCGAGCAGTACTTC
J: TRBJ2-3; V: TRBV12-5; size: .; D: TRBD2; CDR3: CASAREVTDTQYF; DNA: TGTGCTAGTGCTCGGGAGGTCACAGATACGCAGTATTTT
J: TRBJ2-7; V: TRBV7-2; size: .; D: .; CDR3: CASSLPAEGQQYF; DNA: TGTGCCAGCAGCTTACCAGCCGAGGGGCAGCAGTACTTC
J: TRBJ2-1; V: TRBV20-1; size: .; D: .; CDR3: CSARDTGLKNEQFF; DNA: TGCAGTGCTAGAGATACGGGTCTCAAGAATGAGCAGTTCTTC
J: TRBJ2-7; V: TRBV29-1; size: few; D: .; CDR3: CSVFDGPVGEQYF; DNA: TGCAGCGTTTTCGACGGGCCGGTAGGGGAGCAGTACTTC
J: TRBJ2-3; V: TRBV13; size: many; D: .; CDR3: CASSTGKDTQYF; DNA: TGTGCCAGCAGCACTGGGAAAGATACGCAGTATTTT
J: TRBJ1-3; V: TRBV20-1; size: .; D: .; CDR3: CSARDLGAGDTIYF; DNA: TGCAGTGCTAGAGATCTGGGGGCCGGAGACACCATATATTTT
J: TRBJ1-4; V: TRBV29-1; size: .; D: .; CDR3: CSVDSGARGKLFF; DNA: TGCAGCGTTGATTCGGGGGCGAGAGGAAAACTGTTTTTT
J: TRBJ2-3; V: TRBV27; size: many; D: TRBD2; CDR3: CASSLKGLAGEGTDTQYF; DNA: TGTGCCAGCAGTTTGAAGGGACTAGCGGGAGAAGGCACAGATACGCAGTATTTT
J: TRBJ2-1; V: TRBV7-3; size: many; D: .; CDR3: CASSLQAPTGSDNEQFF; DNA: TGTGCCAGCAGCTTACAAGCCCCAACAGGGTCCGACAATGAGCAGTTCTTC
J: TRBJ1-2; V: TRBV20-1; size: few; D: .; CDR3: CSATGDTNYGYTF; DNA: TGCAGTGCTACCGGGGATACTAACTATGGCTACACCTTC
J: TRBJ1-1; V: TRBV5-5; size: many; D: TRBD1; CDR3: CASSRGQGWGGTEAFF; DNA: TGTGCCAGCAGTCGGGGACAGGGGTGGGGGGGCACTGAAGCTTTCTTT
J: TRBJ1-1; V: TRBV30; size: many; D: TRBD1; CDR3: CAGPGQGKAGTEAFF; DNA: TGTGCCGGTCCGGGACAGGGGAAGGCGGGGACTGAAGCTTTCTTT
J: TRBJ2-7; V: TRBV30; size: many; D: .; CDR3: CAWSDNSYEQYF; DNA: TGTGCCTGGAGTGATAACAGCTACGAGCAGTACTTC
J: TRBJ2-2; V: TRBV28; size: many; D: .; CDR3: CASVIEGAGELFF; DNA: TGTGCCAGCGTAATCGAGGGGGCCGGGGAGCTGTTTTTT
J: TRBJ1-6; V: TRBV27; size: few; D: .; CDR3: CASSFGGISPLHF; DNA: TGTGCCAGCAGTTTCGGGGGGATTTCACCCCTCCACTTT
J: TRBJ2-7; V: TRBV5-1; size: .; D: .; CDR3: CASSLNVGGSYEQYF; DNA: TGCGCCAGCAGCTTGAATGTCGGGGGTTCCTACGAGCAGTACTTC
J: TRBJ2-3; V: TRBV27; size: many; D: TRBD2; CDR3: CASRTSGRDTQYF; DNA: TGTGCCAGCAGGACTAGCGGGAGGGATACGCAGTATTTT
J: TRBJ1-1; V: TRBV5-1; size: .; D: TRBD1; CDR3: CASNRGSGDSEAFF; DNA: TGCGCCAGCAACAGGGGTAGCGGTGACTCTGAAGCTTTCTTT
J: TRBJ2-3; V: TRBV24-1; size: few; D: TRBD2; CDR3: CATSDFTSGDTDTQYF; DNA: TGTGCCACCAGTGATTTCACTAGCGGGGACACAGATACGCAGTATTTT
J: TRBJ2-2; V: TRBV3-1; size: few; D: TRBD2; CDR3: CASSPPLAGGPGWTGELFF; DNA: TGTGCCAGCAGCCCTCCACTAGCGGGAGGGCCAGGGTGGACCGGGGAGCTGTTTTTT
J: TRBJ2-2; V: TRBV28; size: many; D: .; CDR3: CASSWDISGELFF; DNA: TGTGCCAGCAGTTGGGACATCAGCGGGGAGCTGTTTTTT
J: TRBJ2-3; V: TRBV28; size: many; D: .; CDR3: CASSPSRRLVRETDTQYF; DNA: TGTGCCAGCAGTCCCTCCCGCCGACTAGTGAGGGAGACAGATACGCAGTATTTT
J: TRBJ2-1; V: TRBV5-1; size: .; D: .; CDR3: CASSLPREGNEQFF; DNA: TGCGCCAGCAGCTTGCCGCGGGAAGGGAATGAGCAGTTCTTC